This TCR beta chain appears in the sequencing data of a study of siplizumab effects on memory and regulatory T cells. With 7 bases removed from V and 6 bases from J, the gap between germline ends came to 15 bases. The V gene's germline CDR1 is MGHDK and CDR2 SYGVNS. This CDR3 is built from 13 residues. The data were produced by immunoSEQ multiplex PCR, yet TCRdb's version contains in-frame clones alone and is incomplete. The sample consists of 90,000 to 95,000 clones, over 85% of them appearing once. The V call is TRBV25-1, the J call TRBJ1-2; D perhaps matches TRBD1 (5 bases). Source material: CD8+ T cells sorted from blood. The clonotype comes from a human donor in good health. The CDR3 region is CASTEGGADGYTF. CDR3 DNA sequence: TGTGCCAGCACCGAGGGAGGGGCGGATGGCTACACCTTC.